This record concerns one T cell receptor (beta chain) sequence. This clonotype was observed at least ten times. It has no known antigen specificity. Base qualities are not at hand, and no much larger clone is one base apart. The source of the sample is a study of T cells in Graves' hyperthyroidism and ophthalmopathy (dated by TCRdb to between 2017 and 2020). The study in broad terms: Peripheral blood samples were taken at the time of initial diagnosis, prior to any treatment. TCR V-J signatures able to tell the groups apart were searched for in a discovery cohort of more than 90 patients, of whom approximately 40 had Graves' ophthalmopathy and 57 had stable Graves' hyperthyroidism. Prospective prediction of ophthalmopathy was tested in an independent validation cohort consisting of roughly 19 hyperthyroidism patients and around 16 patients who later progressed to ophthalmopathy. The 100 discovery patients were randomly split 7:3 into training and test sets. In addition, the study compared T-cell repertoires in thyroid tissue and in blood from roughly six Graves' hyperthyroidism patients. After sampling, hyperthyroidism patients received methimazole starting at 30 mg daily, and ophthalmopathy patients received high-dose intravenous methylprednisolone. The paper describes TCR Vbeta CDR3 sequencing of about 140 peripheral blood samples, made up of 40 to 45 ophthalmopathy patients, roughly 75 hyperthyroidism patients and 17 progressor patients.

V is pared back by 3 bases and J by 0 bases, with 6 bases lying between the germline termini. There are 13 amino acids in the CDR3, from cysteine to phenylalanine inclusive. The read is trimmed to its CDR3 DNA, 39 bases read in frame from base 1. CDR1 is given as WNHNN and CDR2 as SYGVQD, both from the germline V gene (reference sequence). Hyperthyroidism patients were aged 18 to 65 years and newly diagnosed, with disease duration of less than 2 months. Patients with uncontrolled infections, other autoimmune diseases, pregnancy or lactation were excluded. Diagnoses were established on the basis of clinical symptoms, serum thyroxine and TRAb, thyroid ultrasound, and orbital computed tomography. Blood from progressor patients was drawn when they were first diagnosed with hyperthyroidism, before any ophthalmopathy symptoms appeared. PBMCs were isolated from 10 ml of fresh peripheral blood by Ficoll-Paque density gradient centrifugation. Progressor patients were defined as those initially diagnosed with Graves' hyperthyroidism in whom ophthalmopathy developed during follow-up. Total RNA was extracted using Trizol reagent, and RNA quality was assessed on an Agilent 2100 Bioanalyzer.

Broader findings and caveats from the paper: Most expanded thyroid clonotypes (frequency above 0.001) were also found in blood, which suggests that blood repertoires may mirror thyroid immune responses. No statistical method was used to fix the sample size in advance, and group allocation was not hidden from the investigators. A 13 V-J signature model separated ophthalmopathy from stable hyperthyroidism, with about 90% sensitivity and 81% to 83% specificity in cross-validation and 80%/75% in testing. In validation, the model predicted progression to ophthalmopathy with about 71% sensitivity and around 72% specificity, a median of approximately 6.5 months before onset.

TCR beta CDR3 regions were amplified from RNA transcripts. For the first round of RT-PCR on the TCR CDR3, the HTBI primer set was used together with the Qiagen OneStep RT-PCR kit. Libraries were constructed in a second round of multiplex PCR, after which size selection and purification were carried out. The libraries were sequenced on an Illumina HiSeq2000 using paired-end 100 bp reads. In the source study's methods: SOAPnuke was used to process the raw data, removing reads that contained adapters or uncalled bases, had a mean Phred below 15, or lacked an exact match to the constant primer or identifier. High-quality paired reads were merged using COPE v1.2.5, and each unique nucleotide sequence was defined as a clonotype. MiTCR v1.1 was used to align the clonotypes against IMGT TRBV, TRBD and TRBJ reference segments. The analysis was restricted to V-J combinations with a frequency above 0.0001, which together covered about 99% of the repertoires. A TCS score was defined as the ratio of F50 (clonal expansion) to E x V (chaos), with BLOSUM62-based TCRdist applied between CDR3 peptides within each V-J. Welch's t-statistics and random forest reduced 514 V-J features to roughly 13, which were used in a naive Bayes classifier (R e1071). TCRdb cleaned the public reads at Q25 with fastp, built clones with MiXCR and kept in-frame beta chains. Identical CDR3 proteins give one entry, which carries the most common genes and DNA. The V and J calls follow TCRdb's processing rather than the paper's. The sample table contains fewer than 450,000 distinct CDR3 sequences; only one count was recorded for 17% of them. Jointly, the top ten make up approximately 33% of the sample.

This TCR derives from a woman aged 25 to 39 with Graves' hyperthyroidism that later progressed to Graves' ophthalmopathy. Sequenced sample: blood. Here the chain combines TRBV10-1 and TRBJ2-7; the best D guess is TRBD2, with 5 bases matching. Here the CDR3 is given as CASSEAVSYEQYF. The nucleotide sequence reads TGCGCCAGCAGTGAAGCGGTCTCCTACGAGCAGTACTTC.